This TCR beta chain emerged from a study of graft-versus-host responses after intestinal transplantation. With V trimmed by 7 bases and J by 0 bases, 7 bases remained unmatched. Germline CDR1 and CDR2: SQVTM and ANQGSEA. This CDR3 is built from 16 residues. Measured with immunoSEQ multiplex PCR; TCRdb has only the in-frame clones, and not every one. Here the sample spans tens of thousands of clones, about four fifths being singletons. Comment on this clone: The antigen is unknown.

The sample in question was unstimulated CD8+ T cells sorted from spleen or lymph node cells, obtained before intestinal transplant. The clonotype comes from a human donor who received an intestinal transplant. The chain uses TRBV29-1 and TRBJ2-7, with 15 bases aligning to TRBD2. Written as DNA, the CDR3 is TGCAGCGGTGGACTAGCGGGAGGGCCGGGCTCCTACGAGCAGTACTTC. Its translation is CSGGLAGGPGSYEQYF.